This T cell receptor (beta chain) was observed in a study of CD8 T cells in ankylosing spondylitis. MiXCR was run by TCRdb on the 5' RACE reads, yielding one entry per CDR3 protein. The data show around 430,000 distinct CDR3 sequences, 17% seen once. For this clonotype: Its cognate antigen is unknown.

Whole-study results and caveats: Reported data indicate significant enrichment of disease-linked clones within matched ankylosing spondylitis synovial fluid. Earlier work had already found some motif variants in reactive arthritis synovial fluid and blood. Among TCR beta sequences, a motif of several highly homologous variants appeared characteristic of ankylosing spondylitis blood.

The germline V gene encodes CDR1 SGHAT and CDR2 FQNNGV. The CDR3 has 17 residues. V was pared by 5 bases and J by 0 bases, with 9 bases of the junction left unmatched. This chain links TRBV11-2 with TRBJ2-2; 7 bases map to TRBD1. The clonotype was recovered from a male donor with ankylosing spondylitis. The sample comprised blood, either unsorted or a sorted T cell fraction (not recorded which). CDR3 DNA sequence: TGTGCCAGCAGCCGCCTAGGAGACAGGGCGAACACCGGGGAGCTGTTTTTT. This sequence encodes CASSRLGDRANTGELFF.